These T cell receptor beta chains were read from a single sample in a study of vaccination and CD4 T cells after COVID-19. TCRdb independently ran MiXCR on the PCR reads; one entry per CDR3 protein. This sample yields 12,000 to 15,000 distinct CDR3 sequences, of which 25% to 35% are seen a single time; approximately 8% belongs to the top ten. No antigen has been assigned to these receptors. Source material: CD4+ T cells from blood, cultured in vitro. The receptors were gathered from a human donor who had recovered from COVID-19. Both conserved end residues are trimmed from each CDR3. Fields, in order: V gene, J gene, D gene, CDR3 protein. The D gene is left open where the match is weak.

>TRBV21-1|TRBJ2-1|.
ASSKAASGDAYNEQF
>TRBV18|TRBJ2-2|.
ASSPPGSPTGELF
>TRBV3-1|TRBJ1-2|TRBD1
ASSQVTTGYYGYT
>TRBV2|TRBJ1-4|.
ASEVGGEKLF
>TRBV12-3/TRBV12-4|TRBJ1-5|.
ASSTIGGNQPQH
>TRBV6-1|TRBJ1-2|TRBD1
AAWGTGGIYGYT
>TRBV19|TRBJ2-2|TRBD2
ASSILGLAGANTGELF
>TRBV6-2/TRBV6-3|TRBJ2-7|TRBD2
ASLQGSGLALYEQY
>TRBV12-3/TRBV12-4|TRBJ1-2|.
ASSLMGGGSGYT
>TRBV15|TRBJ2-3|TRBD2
ATSRDLLAVSTDTQY
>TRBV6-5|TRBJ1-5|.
ASSYSRWGNQPQH
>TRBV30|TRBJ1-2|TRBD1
AWNRGTNYGYT
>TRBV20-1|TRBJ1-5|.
SANGGRGGQPQH
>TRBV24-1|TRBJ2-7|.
ATRPHEQY
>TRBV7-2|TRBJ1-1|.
ASSLMGHRNTEAF
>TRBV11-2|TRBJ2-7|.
ASSPSRGILYEQY
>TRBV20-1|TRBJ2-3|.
SAPDTNTQY
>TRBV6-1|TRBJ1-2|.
ATFGGFPAVYGYT
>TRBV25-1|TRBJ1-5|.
ASSEFRVSQPQH
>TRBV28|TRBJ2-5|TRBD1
ASSGGTGRETQY
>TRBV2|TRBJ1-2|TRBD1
AGSPGQGNYGYT
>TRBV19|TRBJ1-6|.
ASSPLTGRRGSPLH
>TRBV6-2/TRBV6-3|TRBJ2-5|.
ASNNWGGRETQY
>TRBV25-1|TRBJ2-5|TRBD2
ASSNGGVGTQY